The present entry profiles one T cell receptor beta chain with its context. The source of the sample is a study of control samples from healthy donors and cancer patients. This CDR3 comprises 15 residues. V was cut by 2 bases and J by 5 bases, with 15 bases left in between. Germline CDR1 LGHDT, CDR2 YNNKEL (reference sequence). The method was immunoSEQ multiplex PCR; TCRdb's version includes in-frame clones alone and lacks a portion of them. Of roughly 150,000 clones detected, about 91% appear once; the ten largest clones hold approximately 1.6%. Material: blood. This chain links TRBV3-1 (or the pseudogene TRBV3-2) with TRBJ1-1; TRBD1 might be the D (5 bases). This receptor was taken from a man younger than 35 in good health. As DNA, the CDR3 is TGTGCCAGCAGCCAACTCTTGGGGGGGTGGACTGAAGCTTTCTTT. Its protein product is CASSQLLGGWTEAFF.